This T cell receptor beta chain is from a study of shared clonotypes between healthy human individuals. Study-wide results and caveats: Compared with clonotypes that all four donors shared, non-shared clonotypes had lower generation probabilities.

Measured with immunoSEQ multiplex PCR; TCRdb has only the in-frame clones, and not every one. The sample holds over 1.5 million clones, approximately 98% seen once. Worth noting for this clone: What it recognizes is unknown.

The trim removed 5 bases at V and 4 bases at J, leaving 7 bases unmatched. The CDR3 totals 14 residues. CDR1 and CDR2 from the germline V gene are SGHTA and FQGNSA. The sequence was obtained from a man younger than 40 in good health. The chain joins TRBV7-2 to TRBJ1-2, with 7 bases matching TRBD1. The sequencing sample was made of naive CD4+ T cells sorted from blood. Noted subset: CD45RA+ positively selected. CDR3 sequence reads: CASSPGDSFYGYTF. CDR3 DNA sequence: TGTGCCAGCAGCCCTGGGGACAGTTTCTATGGCTACACCTTC.